This T cell receptor (beta chain) was retrieved from a study of prognosis after radiotherapy for stage I lung cancer. Turning to the study itself: After radiotherapy, distant metastases were seen in a few patients (median roughly seven months), and no significant progression was seen in around 16. General study results and limits: Metastatic and non-metastatic patients reportedly diverged in TRBV and TRBJ gene usage. It was in patients who developed distant metastases that Shannon entropy after stereotactic body radiation therapy was lower.

This clonotype was recorded only once. As yet, its antigen is unknown. This CDR3 region has 11 residues. Trimming stripped 2 bases from V and 6 bases from J, with 7 bases between. Per the germline V gene, CDR1 is GTSNPN and CDR2 is SVGIG (reference sequence). It was by two-round multiplex PCR that TCR beta CDR3 was amplified from genomic DNA. Specific primers for each TRBV and TRBJ gene were what first-round PCR used. TCRdb re-called the multiplex PCR reads with MiXCR, one entry per CDR3 protein. The repertoire includes more than 30,000 distinct CDR3 sequences, approximately 46% of them detected once, and over 15% sits in the top ten.

The chain has TRBV30 and TRBJ1-2; TRBD1 might be the D (5 bases). The TCR sequence derives from a donor of 50 years or more with non-small cell lung cancer. The sample was PBMCs, taken before or after stereotactic body radiation therapy (not recorded which). CDR3 nucleotides: TGTGCCTGGAGTCAGGGTAATGGCTACACCTTC. This codes for CAWSQGNGYTF. The complete variable domain, with remaining parts taken from reference TRBV30 and TRBJ1-2, reads SQTIHQWPATLVQPVGSPLSLECTVEGTSNPNLYWYRQAAGRGLQLLFYSVGIGQISSEVPQNLSASRPQDRQFILSSKKLLLSDSGFYLCAWSQGNGYTFGSGTRLTVV.